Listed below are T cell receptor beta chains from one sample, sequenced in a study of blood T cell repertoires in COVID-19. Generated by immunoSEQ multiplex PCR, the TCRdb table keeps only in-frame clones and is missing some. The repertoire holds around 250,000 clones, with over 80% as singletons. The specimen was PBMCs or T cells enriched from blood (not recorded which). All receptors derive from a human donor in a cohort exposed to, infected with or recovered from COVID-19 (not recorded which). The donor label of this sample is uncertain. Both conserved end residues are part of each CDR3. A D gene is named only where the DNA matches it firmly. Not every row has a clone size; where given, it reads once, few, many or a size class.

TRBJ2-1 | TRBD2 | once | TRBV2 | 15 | TGTGCCAGCAGTGGGGTAGCGGGGGGCTACAATGAGCAGTTCTTC | CASSGVAGGYNEQFF
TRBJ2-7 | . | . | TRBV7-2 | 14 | TGTGCCAGCAGCCCCCGTGGGGGGGCGCAGCAGCAGTACTTC | CASSPRGGAQQQYF
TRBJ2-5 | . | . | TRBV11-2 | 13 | TGTGCCAGCAGCTCCGCGGGGAAGCAGGCCCAGTACTTC | CASSSAGKQAQYF
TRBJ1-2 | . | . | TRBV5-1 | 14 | TGCGCCAGCCTACCACAGGACGGGAACTATGGCTACACCTTC | CASLPQDGNYGYTF
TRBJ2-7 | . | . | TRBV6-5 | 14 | TGTGCCAGCAGTTATGAGGCTAGCGCCTACGAGCAGTACTTC | CASSYEASAYEQYF
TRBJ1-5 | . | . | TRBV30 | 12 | TGTGCCTGGAGTGGGCGCGGTCAGCCCCAGCATTTT | CAWSGRGQPQHF
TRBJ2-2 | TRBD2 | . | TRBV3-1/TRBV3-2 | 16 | TGTGCCAGCAGTGAGCCAGCGGGGGGAAACACCGGGGAGCTGTTTTTT | CASSEPAGGNTGELFF
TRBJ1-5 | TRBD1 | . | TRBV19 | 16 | TGTGCCAGTAGTATAGATCACAGGGGCAGTTTTGGGGCCCAGCATTTT | CASSIDHRGSFGAQHF
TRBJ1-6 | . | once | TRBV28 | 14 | TGTGCCAGCAGTTCTCGGTGGGAGGGGTCACCCCTCCACTTT | CASSSRWEGSPLHF
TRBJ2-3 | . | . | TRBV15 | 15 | TGTGCCACCAGCAGAGAACTTCAGGGGTGGGATACGCAGTATTTT | CATSRELQGWDTQYF
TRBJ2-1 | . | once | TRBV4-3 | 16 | TGCGCCAGCAGCCAAGGAGGCAGGGCTGGGGTCGATGAGCAGTTCTTC | CASSQGGRAGVDEQFF
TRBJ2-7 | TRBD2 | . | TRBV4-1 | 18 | TGCGCCAGCAGCCCCTCCCGGCTGTTTAGCGGGGGGGCCTACGAGCAGTACTTC | CASSPSRLFSGGAYEQYF
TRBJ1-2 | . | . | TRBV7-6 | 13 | TGTGCCAGCAGTCCACAGACTAACTATGGCTACACCTTC | CASSPQTNYGYTF
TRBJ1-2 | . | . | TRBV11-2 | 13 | TGTGCCAGCACCCCGGGGGGGGGCTATGGCTACACCTTC | CASTPGGGYGYTF
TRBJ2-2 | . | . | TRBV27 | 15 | TGTGCCAGCAGTTTATTTTCCGGAGAGACCGGGGAGCTGTTTTTT | CASSLFSGETGELFF
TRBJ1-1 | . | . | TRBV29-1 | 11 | TGCAGCGCCCTGAGGGGGATTGAAGCTTTCTTT | CSALRGIEAFF